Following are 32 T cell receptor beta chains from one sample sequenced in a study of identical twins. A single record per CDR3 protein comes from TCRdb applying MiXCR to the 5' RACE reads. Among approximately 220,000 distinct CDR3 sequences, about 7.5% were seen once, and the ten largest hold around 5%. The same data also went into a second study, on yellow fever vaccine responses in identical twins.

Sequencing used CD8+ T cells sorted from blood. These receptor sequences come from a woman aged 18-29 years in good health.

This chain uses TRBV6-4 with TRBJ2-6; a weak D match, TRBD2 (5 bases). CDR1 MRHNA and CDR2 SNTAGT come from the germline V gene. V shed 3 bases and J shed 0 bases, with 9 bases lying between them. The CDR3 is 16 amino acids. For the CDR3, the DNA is TGTGCCAGCAGTGAAGGGAGTAGCTCTGGGGCCAACGTCCTGACTTTC. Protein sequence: CASSEGSSSGANVLTF.

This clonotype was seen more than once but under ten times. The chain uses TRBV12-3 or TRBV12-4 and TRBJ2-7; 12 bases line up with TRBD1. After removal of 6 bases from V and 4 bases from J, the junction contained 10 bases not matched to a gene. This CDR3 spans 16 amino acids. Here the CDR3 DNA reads TGTGCCAGCAGGCCGGGACAGGGGGCGCGGGAGTACGAGCAGTACTTC. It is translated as CASRPGQGAREYEQYF.

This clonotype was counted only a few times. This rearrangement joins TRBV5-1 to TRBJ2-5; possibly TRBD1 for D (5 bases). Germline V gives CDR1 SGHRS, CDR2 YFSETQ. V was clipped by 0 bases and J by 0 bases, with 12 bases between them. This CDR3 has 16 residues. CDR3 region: CASSLGYQGYQETQYF. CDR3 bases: TGCGCCAGCAGCTTGGGTTACCAGGGTTACCAAGAGACCCAGTACTTC.

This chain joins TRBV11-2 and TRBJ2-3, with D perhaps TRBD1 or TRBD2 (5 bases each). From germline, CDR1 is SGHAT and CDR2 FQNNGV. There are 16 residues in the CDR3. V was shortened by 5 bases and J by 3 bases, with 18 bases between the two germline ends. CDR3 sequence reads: CASSQDGDLSTDTQYF. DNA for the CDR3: TGTGCCAGCAGCCAAGACGGGGACCTCAGTACAGATACGCAGTATTTT.

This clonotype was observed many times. In nucleotides, the CDR3 is TGTGCCAGCAGTTTTAGCGGCTTACACAATGAGCAGTTCTTC. The encoded protein is CASSFSGLHNEQFF. The chain uses TRBV25-1 and TRBJ2-1; D may be TRBD2 (6 bases). This CDR3 is built from 14 residues. Germline values: CDR1 MGHDK, CDR2 SYGVNS. V lost 5 bases, J lost 5 bases, and 13 bases lay in between.

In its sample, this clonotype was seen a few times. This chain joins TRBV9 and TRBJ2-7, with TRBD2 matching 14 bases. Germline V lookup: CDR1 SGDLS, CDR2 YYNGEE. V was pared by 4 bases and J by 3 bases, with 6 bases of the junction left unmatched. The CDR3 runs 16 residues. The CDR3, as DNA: TGTGCCAGCAGCCCCCGACTAGCGGGAGGGAACTACGAGCAGTACTTC. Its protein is CASSPRLAGGNYEQYF.

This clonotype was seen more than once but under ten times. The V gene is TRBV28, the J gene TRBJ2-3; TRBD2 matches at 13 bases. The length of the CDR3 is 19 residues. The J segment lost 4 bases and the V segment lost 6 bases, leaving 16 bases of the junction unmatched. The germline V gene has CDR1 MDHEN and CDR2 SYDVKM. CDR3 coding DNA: TGTGCCAGCAGACCGGCGGAGGGACTAGCGGGACCCCGTGCAGATACGCAGTATTTT. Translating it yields CASRPAEGLAGPRADTQYF.

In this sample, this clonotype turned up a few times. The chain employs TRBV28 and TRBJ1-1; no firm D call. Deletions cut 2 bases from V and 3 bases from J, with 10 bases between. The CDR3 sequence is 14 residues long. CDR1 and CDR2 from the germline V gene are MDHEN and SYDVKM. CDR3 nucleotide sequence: TGTGCCAGCAGTTTAAGGAGGCATTACACTGAAGCTTTCTTT. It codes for CASSLRRHYTEAFF.

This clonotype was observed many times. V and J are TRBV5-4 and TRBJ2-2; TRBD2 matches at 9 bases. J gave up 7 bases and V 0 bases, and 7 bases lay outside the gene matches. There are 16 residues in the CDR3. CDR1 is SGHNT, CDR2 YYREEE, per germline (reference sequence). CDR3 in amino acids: CASSLEAGGPDGELFF. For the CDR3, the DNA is TGTGCCAGCAGCTTGGAGGCGGGAGGGCCCGACGGGGAGCTGTTTTTT.

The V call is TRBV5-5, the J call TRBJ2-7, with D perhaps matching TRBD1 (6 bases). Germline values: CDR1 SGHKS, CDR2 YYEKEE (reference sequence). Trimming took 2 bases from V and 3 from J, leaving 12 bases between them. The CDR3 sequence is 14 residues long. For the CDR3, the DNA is TGTGCCAGCAGCTTAGGTGGGACACACTACGAGCAGTACGTC. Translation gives CASSLGGTHYEQYV.

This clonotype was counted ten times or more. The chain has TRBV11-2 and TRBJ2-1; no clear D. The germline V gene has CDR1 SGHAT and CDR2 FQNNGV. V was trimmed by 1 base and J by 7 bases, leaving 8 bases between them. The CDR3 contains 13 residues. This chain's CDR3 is CASSLAFQNEQFF. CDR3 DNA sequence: TGTGCCAGCAGCTTAGCCTTTCAGAATGAGCAGTTCTTC.

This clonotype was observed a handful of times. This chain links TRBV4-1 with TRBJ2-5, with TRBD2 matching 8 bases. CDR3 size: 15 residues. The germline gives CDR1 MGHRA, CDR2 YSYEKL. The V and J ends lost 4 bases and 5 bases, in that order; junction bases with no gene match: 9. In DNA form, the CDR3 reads TGCGCCAGCAGCCCAGGAACGGGGGGGTGGGAGACCCAGTACTTC. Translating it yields CASSPGTGGWETQYF.

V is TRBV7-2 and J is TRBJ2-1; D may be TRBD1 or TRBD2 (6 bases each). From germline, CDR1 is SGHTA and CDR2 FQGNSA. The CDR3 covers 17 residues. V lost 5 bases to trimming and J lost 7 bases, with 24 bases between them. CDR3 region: CASSRPRRGASGNEQFF. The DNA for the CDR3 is TGTGCCAGCAGCCGACCCCGGAGGGGGGCCTCGGGGAATGAGCAGTTCTTC.

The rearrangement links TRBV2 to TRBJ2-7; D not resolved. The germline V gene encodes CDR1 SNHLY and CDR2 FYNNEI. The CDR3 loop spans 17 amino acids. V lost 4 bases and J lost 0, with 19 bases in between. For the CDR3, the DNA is TGTGCCAGCAGTGGTTTTCGCCGGGCCGACGGCTCCTACGAGCAGTACGTC. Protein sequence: CASSGFRRADGSYEQYV.

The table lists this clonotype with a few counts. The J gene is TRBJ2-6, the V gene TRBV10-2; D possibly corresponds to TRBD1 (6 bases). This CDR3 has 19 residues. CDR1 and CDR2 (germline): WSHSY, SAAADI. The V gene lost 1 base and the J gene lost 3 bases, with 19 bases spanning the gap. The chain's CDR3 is CASSEFYGQRAGGANVLTF. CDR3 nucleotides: TGCGCCAGCAGTGAGTTTTATGGACAGAGGGCCGGTGGGGCCAACGTCCTGACTTTC.

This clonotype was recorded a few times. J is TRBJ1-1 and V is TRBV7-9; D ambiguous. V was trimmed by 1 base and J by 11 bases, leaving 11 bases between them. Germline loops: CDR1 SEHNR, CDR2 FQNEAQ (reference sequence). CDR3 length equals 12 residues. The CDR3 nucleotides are TGTGCCAGCAGCTTAGTGAGAATCGACGCTTTCTTT. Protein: CASSLVRIDAFF.

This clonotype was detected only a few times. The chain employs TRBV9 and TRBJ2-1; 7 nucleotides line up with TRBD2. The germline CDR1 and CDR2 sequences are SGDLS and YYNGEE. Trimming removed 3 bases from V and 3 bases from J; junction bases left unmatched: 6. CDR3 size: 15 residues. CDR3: CASSASGLGYNEQFF. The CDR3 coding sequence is TGTGCCAGCAGCGCATCAGGACTAGGCTACAATGAGCAGTTCTTC.

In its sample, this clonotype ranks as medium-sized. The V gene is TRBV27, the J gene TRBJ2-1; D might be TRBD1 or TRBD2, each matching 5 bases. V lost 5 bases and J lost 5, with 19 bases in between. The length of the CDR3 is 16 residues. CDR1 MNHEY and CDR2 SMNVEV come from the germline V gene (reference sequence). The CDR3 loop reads CASSAIAIGGHNEQFF. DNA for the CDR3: TGTGCCAGCAGTGCGATAGCGATTGGGGGACACAATGAGCAGTTCTTC.

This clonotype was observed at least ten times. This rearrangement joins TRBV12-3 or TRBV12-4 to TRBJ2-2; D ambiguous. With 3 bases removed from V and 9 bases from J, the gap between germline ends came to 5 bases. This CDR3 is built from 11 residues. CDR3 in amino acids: CASSFSWELFF. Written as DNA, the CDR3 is TGTGCCAGCAGTTTTTCGTGGGAGCTGTTTTTT.

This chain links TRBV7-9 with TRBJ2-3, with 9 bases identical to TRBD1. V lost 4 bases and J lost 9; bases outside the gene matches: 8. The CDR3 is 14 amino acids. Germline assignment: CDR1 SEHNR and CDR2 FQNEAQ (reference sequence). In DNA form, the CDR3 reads TGTGCCAGCAGCTACAACAGGGGGCTGGAGACGCAGTATTTT. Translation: CASSYNRGLETQYF.

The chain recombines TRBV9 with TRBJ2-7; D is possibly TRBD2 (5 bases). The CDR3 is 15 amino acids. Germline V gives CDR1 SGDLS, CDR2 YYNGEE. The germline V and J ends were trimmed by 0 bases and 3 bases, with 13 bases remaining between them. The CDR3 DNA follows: TGTGCCAGCAGCGTAGTTCGGGAAGAGGGCTACGAGCAGTACTTC. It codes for CASSVVREEGYEQYF.

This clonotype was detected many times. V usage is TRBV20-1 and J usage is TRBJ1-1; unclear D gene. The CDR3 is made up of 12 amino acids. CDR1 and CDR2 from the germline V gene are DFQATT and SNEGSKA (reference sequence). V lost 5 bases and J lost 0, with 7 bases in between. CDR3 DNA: TGCAGTGCTCGATGGATGAACACTGAAGCTTTCTTT. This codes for CSARWMNTEAFF.

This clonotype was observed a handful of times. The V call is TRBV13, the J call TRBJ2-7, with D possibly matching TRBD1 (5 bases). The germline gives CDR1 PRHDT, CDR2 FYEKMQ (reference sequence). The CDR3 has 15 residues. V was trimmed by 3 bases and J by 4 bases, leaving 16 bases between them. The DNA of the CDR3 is TGTGCCAGCAGCTTCCCCCCGGACGCAGGGTACGAGCAGTACTTC. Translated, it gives CASSFPPDAGYEQYF. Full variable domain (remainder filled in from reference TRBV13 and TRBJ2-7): AAGVIQSPRHLIKEKRETATLKCYPIPRHDTVYWYQQGPGQDPQFLISFYEKMQSDKGSIPDRFSAQQFSDYHSELNMSSLELGDSALYFCASSFPPDAGYEQYFGPGTRLTVT.

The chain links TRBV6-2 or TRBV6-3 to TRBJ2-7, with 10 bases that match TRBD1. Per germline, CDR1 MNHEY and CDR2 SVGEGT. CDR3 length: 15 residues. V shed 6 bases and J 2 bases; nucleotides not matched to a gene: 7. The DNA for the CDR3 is TGTGCCAGCAGAGAAGGGACAGGGGAAACCTACGAGCAGTACGTC. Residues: CASREGTGETYEQYV.

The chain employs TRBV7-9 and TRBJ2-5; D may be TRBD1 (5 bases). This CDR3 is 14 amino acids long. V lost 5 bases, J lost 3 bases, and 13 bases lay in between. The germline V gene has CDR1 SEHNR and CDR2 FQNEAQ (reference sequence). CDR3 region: CASSLVLTEETQYF. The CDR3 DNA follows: TGTGCCAGCAGCCTAGTTCTGACAGAAGAGACCCAGTACTTC.

The CDR3 region is CASSYANLGAGNTIYF. CDR3 nucleotide sequence: TGTGCCAGCAGCTACGCTAATTTAGGGGCTGGAAACACCATATATTTT. The chain carries TRBV13 and TRBJ1-3; possibly TRBD1 for D (5 bases). Trimming shortened V by 4 bases and J by 2 bases, and 15 bases separated the two germline ends. The CDR3 covers 16 residues. Per germline, CDR1 PRHDT and CDR2 FYEKMQ (reference sequence). Together with reference TRBV13 and TRBJ1-3, the CDR3 gives the full variable domain: AAGVIQSPRHLIKEKRETATLKCYPIPRHDTVYWYQQGPGQDPQFLISFYEKMQSDKGSIPDRFSAQQFSDYHSELNMSSLELGDSALYFCASSYANLGAGNTIYFGEGSWLTVV.

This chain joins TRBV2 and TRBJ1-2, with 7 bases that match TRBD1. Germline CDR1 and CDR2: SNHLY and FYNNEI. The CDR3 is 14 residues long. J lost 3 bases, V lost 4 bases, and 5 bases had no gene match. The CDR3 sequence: CASSGVGGDYGYTF. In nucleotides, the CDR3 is TGTGCCAGCAGTGGGGTAGGGGGCGACTATGGCTACACCTTC.

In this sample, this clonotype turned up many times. CDR3 protein: CASSDGQGDNEQFF. The CDR3 DNA follows: TGCGCCAGCAGCGACGGACAGGGCGACAATGAGCAGTTCTTC. The rearrangement joins TRBV5-1 to TRBJ2-1; 8 bases are a match to TRBD1. After removal of 4 bases from V and 5 bases from J, the junction contained 5 bases not matched to a gene. Germline lookup yields CDR1 SGHRS and CDR2 YFSETQ. The CDR3 runs 14 residues.

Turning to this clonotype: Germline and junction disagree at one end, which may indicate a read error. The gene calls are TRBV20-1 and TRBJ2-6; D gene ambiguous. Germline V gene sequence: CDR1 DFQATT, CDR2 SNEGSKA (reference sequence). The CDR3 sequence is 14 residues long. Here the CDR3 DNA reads TGCAATGCTAGAGATTTTAGTGGGGCCAACGTCCTGACTTTC. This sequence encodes CNARDFSGANVLTF.

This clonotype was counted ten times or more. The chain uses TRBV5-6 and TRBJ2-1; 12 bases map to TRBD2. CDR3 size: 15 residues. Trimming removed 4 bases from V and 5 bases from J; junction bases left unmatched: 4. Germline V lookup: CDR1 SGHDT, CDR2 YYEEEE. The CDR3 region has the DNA TGTGCCAGCAGCGATCGGACTAGCGGGAACAATGAGCAGTTCTTC. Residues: CASSDRTSGNNEQFF.

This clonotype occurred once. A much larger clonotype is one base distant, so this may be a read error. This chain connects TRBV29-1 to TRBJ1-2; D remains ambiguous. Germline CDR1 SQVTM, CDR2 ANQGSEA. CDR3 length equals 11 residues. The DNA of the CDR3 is TGCGGCGTGCCCGCCAACTATGGCTACACCTTC. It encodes CGVPANYGYTF. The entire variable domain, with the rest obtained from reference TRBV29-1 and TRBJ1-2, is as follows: SAVISQKPSRDICQRGTSLTIQCQVDSQVTMMFWYRQQPGQSLTLIATANQGSEATYESGFVIDKFPISRPNLTFSTLTVSNMSPEDSSIYLCGVPANYGYTFGSGTRLTVV.

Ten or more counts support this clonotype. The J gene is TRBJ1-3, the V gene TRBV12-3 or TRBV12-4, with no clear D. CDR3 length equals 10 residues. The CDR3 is CEATGNTIYF. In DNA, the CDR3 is TGTGAGGCAACTGGAAACACCATATATTTT.